This TCR beta chain stems from a study of cytomegalovirus exposure and HLA in healthy donors. V shed 2 bases and J 5 bases; nucleotides not matched to a gene: 3. The length of the CDR3 is 12 residues. In germline, CDR1 is SQVTM, CDR2 ANQGSEA. PCR employed 60 Vbeta and 13 Jbeta primers. Method: immunoSEQ multiplex PCR; TCRdb's copy keeps in-frame clones and lacks some. The data show 150,000 to 200,000 clones, and the top ten clones hold roughly 0.83%. Sequenced material: PBMCs. The origin of this receptor is a woman between 18 and 29 years old in good health and CMV-seropositive. The chain carries TRBV29-1 and TRBJ2-7; 7 bases fit TRBD2. For the CDR3, the DNA is TGCAGCGTTGAATTGGGAGGGGACGAGCAGTACTTC. Protein sequence: CSVELGGDEQYF.